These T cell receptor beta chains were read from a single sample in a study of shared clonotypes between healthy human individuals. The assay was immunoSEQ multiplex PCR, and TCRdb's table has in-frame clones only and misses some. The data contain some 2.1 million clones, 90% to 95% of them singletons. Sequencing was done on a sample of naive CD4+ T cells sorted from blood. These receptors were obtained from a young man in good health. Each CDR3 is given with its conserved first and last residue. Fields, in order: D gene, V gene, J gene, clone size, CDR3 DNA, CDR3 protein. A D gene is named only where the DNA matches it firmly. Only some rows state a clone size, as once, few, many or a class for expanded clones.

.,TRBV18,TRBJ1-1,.,TGTGCCAGCTCACCCTACACCTTGGACGGCTTCCAAGCTTTCTTT,CASSPYTLDGFQAFF
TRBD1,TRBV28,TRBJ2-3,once,TGTGCCAGCAGCCCGACAGGGATTACAGATACGCAGTATTTT,CASSPTGITDTQYF
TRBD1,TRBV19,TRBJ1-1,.,TGTGCCAGTAGTAAGCAGGACAGGGGGGGACAAGAAGCTTTCTTT,CASSKQDRGGQEAFF
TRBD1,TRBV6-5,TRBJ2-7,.,TGTGCCAGCAGACAAGGGGGACAGGGACCCGAGCAGTACTTC,CASRQGGQGPEQYF
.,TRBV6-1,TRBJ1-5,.,TGTGCCAGCAGGGACGTTGGCAATCAGCCCCAGCATTTT,CASRDVGNQPQHF
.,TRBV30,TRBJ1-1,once,TGTGCCTGGATAATGTTGAACACTGAAGCTTTCTTT,CAWIMLNTEAFF
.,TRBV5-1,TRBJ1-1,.,TGCGCCAGCAGCTTGGACGCAGGGATCACTGAAGCTTTCTTT,CASSLDAGITEAFF
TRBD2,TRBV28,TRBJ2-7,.,TGTGCCAGCAGTTTATTGGGCGGGGGCTACGAGCAGTACTTC,CASSLLGGGYEQYF
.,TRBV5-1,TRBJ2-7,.,TGCGCCAGCAGTGCCGGCGGGGCCACCTACGAGCAGTACTTC,CASSAGGATYEQYF
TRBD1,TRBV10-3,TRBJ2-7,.,TGTGCCATCAGTGAGTCGACAGGGGGTTTTGGCTACGAGCAGTACTTC,CAISESTGGFGYEQYF
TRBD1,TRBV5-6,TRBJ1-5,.,TGTGCCAGCAGCATCAGGACAGGGGGAGGCAATCAGCCCCAGCATTTT,CASSIRTGGGNQPQHF
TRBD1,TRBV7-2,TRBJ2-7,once,TGTGCCAGCAGCAGCCCGGGACAGGGAACCTACGAGCAGTACTTC,CASSSPGQGTYEQYF
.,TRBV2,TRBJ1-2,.,TGTGCCAGCAGTGTAGTCTCTCTTTATGGCTACACCTTC,CASSVVSLYGYTF
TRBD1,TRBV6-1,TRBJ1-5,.,TGTGCCAGCAGTGAAGCCGGGGACAGGGATTGGCATTTT,CASSEAGDRDWHF
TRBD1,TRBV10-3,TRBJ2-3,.,TGTGCCATCAGTCTAGACAGGGGGATTACAGATACGCAGTATTTT,CAISLDRGITDTQYF
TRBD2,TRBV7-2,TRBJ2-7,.,TGTGCCAGCAGCCTCCCTGGTAGCGGGAACCACGAGCAGTACTTC,CASSLPGSGNHEQYF
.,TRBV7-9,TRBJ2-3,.,TGTGCCAGCAGCTTAGGCGGCGGCGGGAGCACAGATACGCAGTATTTT,CASSLGGGGSTDTQYF
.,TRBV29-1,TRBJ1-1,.,TGCAGCGTTGTACGGCGACTTACCAACACTGAAGCTTTCTTT,CSVVRRLTNTEAFF
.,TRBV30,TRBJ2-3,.,TGTGCCTGGAGTGCCTTGCAGGGTAATACGCAGTATTTT,CAWSALQGNTQYF
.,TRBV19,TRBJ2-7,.,TGTGCCAGTAGGAATCCGGGACAATCTGGGGAGCAGTACTTC,CASRNPGQSGEQYF
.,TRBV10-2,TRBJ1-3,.,TGCGCCAGCAGTGAGTATCCGGCGGGGTACTCTGGAAACACCATATATTTT,CASSEYPAGYSGNTIYF
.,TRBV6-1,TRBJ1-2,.,TGTGCCAGCAGAGCCCTGGGAGGGACTTATGGCTACACCTTC,CASRALGGTYGYTF
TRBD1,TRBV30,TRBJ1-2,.,TGTGCCTGGGGGGGGACAGGGCATACTGGCTACACCTTC,CAWGGTGHTGYTF
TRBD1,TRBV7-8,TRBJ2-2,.,TGTGCCAGCACGACAGGGTTAGACACCGGGGAGCTGTTTTTT,CASTTGLDTGELFF
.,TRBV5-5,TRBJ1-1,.,TGTGCCAGCAGCTGGGTGGCCAAGACTGAAGCTTTCTTT,CASSWVAKTEAFF
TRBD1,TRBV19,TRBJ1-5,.,TGTGCCAGTAGTATTATAGGGACAGCAGGTTTACAGCCCCAGCATTTT,CASSIIGTAGLQPQHF
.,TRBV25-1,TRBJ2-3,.,TGTGCCAGCAGCCGCAACAGGGGCACAGATACGCAGTATTTT,CASSRNRGTDTQYF
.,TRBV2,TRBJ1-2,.,TGTGCCAGCAGTGAGGGGGATGCCATACGTATAGGGTCCTTC,CASSEGDAIRIGSF
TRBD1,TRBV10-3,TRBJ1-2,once,TGTGCCATAGGGAGACAGGGAACTAACTATGGCTACACCTTC,CAIGRQGTNYGYTF
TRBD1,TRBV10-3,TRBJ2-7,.,TGTGCCGCTAAGCCGGGACAGAACTACGAGCAGTACTTC,CAAKPGQNYEQYF
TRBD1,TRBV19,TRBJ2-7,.,TGTGCCAGTAGTGATGGGACAGGGGACTACGAGCAGTACTTC,CASSDGTGDYEQYF